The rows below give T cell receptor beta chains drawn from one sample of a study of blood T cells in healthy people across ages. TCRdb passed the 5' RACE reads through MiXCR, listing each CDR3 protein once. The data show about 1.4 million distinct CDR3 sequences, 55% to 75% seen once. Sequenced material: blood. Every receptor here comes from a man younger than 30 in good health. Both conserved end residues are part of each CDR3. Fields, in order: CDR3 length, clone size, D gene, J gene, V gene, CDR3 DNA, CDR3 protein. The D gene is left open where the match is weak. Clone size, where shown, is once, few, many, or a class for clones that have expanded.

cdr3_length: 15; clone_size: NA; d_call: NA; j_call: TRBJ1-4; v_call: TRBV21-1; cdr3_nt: TGTGCCAGCAGCCACGAACAGGGGATAAGTGAAAAACTGTTTTTT; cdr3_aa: CASSHEQGISEKLFF
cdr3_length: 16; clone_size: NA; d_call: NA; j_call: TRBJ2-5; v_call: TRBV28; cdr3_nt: TGTGCCAGCAGTTTATACCTTAGGGCAGGGAGAGAGACCCAGTACTTC; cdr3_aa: CASSLYLRAGRETQYF
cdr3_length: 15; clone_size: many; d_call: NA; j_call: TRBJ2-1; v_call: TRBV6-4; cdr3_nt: TGTGCCAGCAGTGAGGGCGGGTCCGACTACAATGAGCAGTTCTTC; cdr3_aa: CASSEGGSDYNEQFF
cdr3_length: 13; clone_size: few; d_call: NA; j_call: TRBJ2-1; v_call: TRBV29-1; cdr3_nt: TGCAGCGGCCGCCTCCGCACGTACAATGAGCAGTTCTTC; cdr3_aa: CSGRLRTYNEQFF
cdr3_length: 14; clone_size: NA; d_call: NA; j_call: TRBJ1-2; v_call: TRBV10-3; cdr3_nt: TGTGCCATCAGTTGGGGAGATGCCCGCTATGGCTACACCTTC; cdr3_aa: CAISWGDARYGYTF
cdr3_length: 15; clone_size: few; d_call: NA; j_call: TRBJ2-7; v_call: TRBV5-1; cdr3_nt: TGCGCCAGCAGCTCAAGGGGGGCGCACGGCTACGAGCAGTACTTC; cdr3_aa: CASSSRGAHGYEQYF
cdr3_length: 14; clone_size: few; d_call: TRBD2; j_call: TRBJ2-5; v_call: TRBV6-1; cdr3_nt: TGTGCCAGCAGTGGAGCGGGGGGGCAAGAGACCCAGTACTTC; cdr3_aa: CASSGAGGQETQYF
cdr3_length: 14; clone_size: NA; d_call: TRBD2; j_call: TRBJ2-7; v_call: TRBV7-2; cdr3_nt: TGTGCCAGCAGCTTGAGCGGGAGTATTGACGAGCAGTACTTC; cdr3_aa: CASSLSGSIDEQYF
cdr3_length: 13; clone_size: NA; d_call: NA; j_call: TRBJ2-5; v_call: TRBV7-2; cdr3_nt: TGTGCCAGCAGCCCTTGGACGGAGGAGACCCAGTACTTC; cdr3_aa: CASSPWTEETQYF
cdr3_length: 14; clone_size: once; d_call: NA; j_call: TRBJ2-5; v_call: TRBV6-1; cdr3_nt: TGTGCCAGCAAAGTCGACAGGACACAAGAGACCCAGTACTTC; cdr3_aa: CASKVDRTQETQYF
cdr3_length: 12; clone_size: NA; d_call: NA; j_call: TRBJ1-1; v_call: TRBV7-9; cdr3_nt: TGTGCCAGCAGCTTCATTGGAGATGAAGCTTTCTTT; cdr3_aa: CASSFIGDEAFF
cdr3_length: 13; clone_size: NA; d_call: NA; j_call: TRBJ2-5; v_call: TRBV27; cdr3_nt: TGTGCCAGCAGGGTGGCTTTGGGGGAGACCCAGTACTTC; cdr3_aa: CASRVALGETQYF
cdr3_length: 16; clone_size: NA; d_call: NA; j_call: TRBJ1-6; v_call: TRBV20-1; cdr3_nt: TGCAGTGCTAGAGATCCGAGGGGCACCTATAATTCACCCCTCCACTTT; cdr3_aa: CSARDPRGTYNSPLHF
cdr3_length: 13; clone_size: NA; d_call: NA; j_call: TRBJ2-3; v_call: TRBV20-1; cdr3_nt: TGCAGTGCTAGAGAGGGGTTCTCAGATACGCAGTATTTT; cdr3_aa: CSAREGFSDTQYF
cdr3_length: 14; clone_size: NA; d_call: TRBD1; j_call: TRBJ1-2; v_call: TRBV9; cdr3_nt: TGTGCCAGCAGCGTGCAGGGACCAGGGGGTGGCTACACCTTC; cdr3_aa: CASSVQGPGGGYTF
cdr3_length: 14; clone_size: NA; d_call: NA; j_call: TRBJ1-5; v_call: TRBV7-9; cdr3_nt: TGTGCCAGCAGCTCCAATGCCGTAAATCAGCCCCAGCATTTT; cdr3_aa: CASSSNAVNQPQHF
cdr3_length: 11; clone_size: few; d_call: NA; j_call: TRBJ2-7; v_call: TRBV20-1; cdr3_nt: TGCAGTTTCTGGACCGGGTACGAGCAGTACTTC; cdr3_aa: CSFWTGYEQYF